The 2 T cell receptor beta chains below come from one sample, sequenced in a study of chemoradiotherapy in HPV16-positive cancers. Generated by immunoSEQ multiplex PCR, the TCRdb table keeps only in-frame clones and is missing some. The table has some 12,000 clones, about 81% seen once. The material was obtained from a patient who underwent chemoradiotherapy. All receptors come from a human donor with HPV-associated anogenital cancer.

The genes are TRBV28 and TRBJ2-7; D possibly matches TRBD1 or TRBD2 (5 bases each). Per germline, CDR1 MDHEN and CDR2 SYDVKM. The ends were cut back, 6 bases at V and 4 bases at J, with 10 bases in the middle. CDR3 length equals 12 residues. CDR3 in DNA: TGTGCCAGCAGAGGGACCATTTACGAGCAGTACTTC. This codes for CASRGTIYEQYF.

This rearrangement joins TRBV6-5 to TRBJ1-1; D gene ambiguous. Trimming took 8 bases from V and 5 from J, leaving 15 bases between them. CDR3 length equals 13 residues. From germline, CDR1 is MNHEY and CDR2 SVGAGI. CDR3 amino acids: CASQESRYTEAFF. CDR3 nucleotides: TGTGCCAGCCAGGAAAGTAGGTATACTGAAGCTTTCTTT.